This TCR beta chain was found in a study of blood T cell repertoires in COVID-19. Whole-study context: From the United States, Italy and Spain came samples of acute and convalescent COVID-19. The cDNA or gDNA used as material had been derived from T cells, B-cell-depleted T cells, or PBMCs.

Original data processing: Reference gene primers were amplified, and this amplification served to estimate nucleated cell counts. Some clones are missing from TCRdb's copy, which holds only in-frame ones; the method was immunoSEQ multiplex PCR. V and J calls and clone size follow that table, whereas D and trimming were derived from the DNA. This table has 65,000 to 75,000 clones, approximately 80% appearing once. V gave up 6 bases and J gave up 1 base, with 10 bases separating them. CDR3 size: 13 residues. Germline CDR1 and CDR2: SQVTM and ANQGSEA. The receptor's source is an elderly woman with acute or convalescent COVID-19. V and J are TRBV29-1 and TRBJ1-5; tentatively, D is TRBD1 (5 bases). The sequenced sample consisted of peripheral blood. CDR3 protein: CSVQGRSNQPQHF. DNA of the CDR3: TGCAGCGTCCAGGGTAGGAGCAATCAGCCCCAGCATTTT. The variable domain in full, with the rest retrieved from reference TRBV29-1 and TRBJ1-5, is SAVISQKPSRDICQRGTSLTIQCQVDSQVTMMFWYRQQPGQSLTLIATANQGSEATYESGFVIDKFPISRPNLTFSTLTVSNMSPEDSSIYLCSVQGRSNQPQHFGDGTRLSIL.